This passage covers 31 T cell receptor beta chains from one sample sequenced in a study of blood T cell repertoires in COVID-19. The protocol was immunoSEQ multiplex PCR, while the TCRdb copy is restricted to in-frame clones and leaves out a portion. The sample lists about 250,000 clones; 87% were seen once. Sequencing was carried out using peripheral blood. The receptors originated from a man between 18 and 29 years old with active or convalescent COVID-19.

The rearrangement uses TRBV24-1 and TRBJ2-3; D is ambiguous. V shed 5 bases and J shed 6 bases, with 11 bases lying between them. Germline lookup yields CDR1 KGHDR and CDR2 SFDVKD. This CDR3 has 13 amino acids. The CDR3 loop is CATSGLAADTQYF. DNA for the CDR3: TGTGCCACCAGTGGTTTAGCCGCCGATACGCAGTATTTT.

The V call is TRBV12-5, the J call TRBJ2-7; TRBD2 matches at 15 bases. The CDR3 totals 16 residues. Germline CDR1 reads LGHNT; CDR2 reads FRNRAP. V trimming: 1 base; J trimming: 5 bases; junction bases outside the gene matches: 3. Here the CDR3 DNA reads TGTGCTAGTGGTTTGGGGACTAGCGGGGGGGCCCACGAGCAGTACTTC. Its protein product is CASGLGTSGGAHEQYF.

V and J are TRBV7-2 and TRBJ2-2; D possibly corresponds to TRBD1 (5 bases). Germline CDR1 SGHTA, CDR2 FQGNSA. There are 16 residues in the CDR3. V was clipped by 5 bases and J by 1 base, with 14 bases between them. CDR3 in amino acids: CASSGQAGRNTGELFF. CDR3 DNA: TGTGCCAGCAGCGGGCAGGCAGGGCGGAACACCGGGGAGCTGTTTTTT. The full variable domain, rest sourced from reference TRBV7-2 and TRBJ2-2, is GAGVSQSPSNKVTEKGKDVELRCDPISGHTALYWYRQSLGQGLEFLIYFQGNSAPDKSGLPSDRFSAERTGGSVSTLTIQRTQQEDSAVYLCASSGQAGRNTGELFFGEGSRLTVL.

The V gene is TRBV27, the J gene TRBJ1-4; D not resolved. The V end lost 0 bases, the J end lost 8 bases, and 13 bases lay between the germline ends. The CDR3 consists of 15 residues. CDR1 is MNHEY and CDR2 is SMNVEV in the germline V gene (reference sequence). The CDR3 is CASSLSGSTGEKLFF. In DNA, the CDR3 is TGTGCCAGCAGTTTATCCGGGTCTACGGGGGAAAAACTGTTTTTT. Using reference TRBV27 and TRBJ1-4 for the parts outside the CDR3, the full variable domain is EAQVTQNPRYLITVTGKKLTVTCSQNMNHEYMSWYRQDPGLGLRQIYYSMNVEVTDKGDVPEGYKVSRKEKRNFPLILESPSPNQTSLYFCASSLSGSTGEKLFFGSGTQLSVL.

The chain couples TRBV4-3 to TRBJ2-1; 13 bases line up with TRBD2. J lost 8 bases, V lost 5 bases, and 6 bases had no gene match. Germline V gene lookup returns CDR1 LGHNA and CDR2 YSLEER. CDR3 size: 15 residues. The CDR3 DNA follows: TGCGCCAGCAGCAGGACTAGCGGGAGTGCCGATGAGCAGTTCTTC. This gives the protein CASSRTSGSADEQFF.

The V and J genes are TRBV15 and TRBJ2-2; 9 bases align to TRBD1. V lost 6 bases to trimming and J lost 5 bases; unmatched junction nucleotides: 7. There are 15 residues in the CDR3. Germline assignment: CDR1 LNHNV and CDR2 YYDKDF (reference sequence). CDR3 in DNA: TGTGCCACCAGGAGGGACAGGGAGGATACCGGGGAGCTGTTTTTT. Amino acid sequence: CATRRDREDTGELFF.

This sequence joins TRBV5-1 and TRBJ2-1; a possible D gene is TRBD1 (6 bases). Trimming stripped 3 bases from V and 4 bases from J, with 11 bases between. The CDR3 is made up of 14 amino acids. From germline, CDR1 is SGHRS and CDR2 YFSETQ. CDR3 sequence: CASSWGQLYNEQFF. The CDR3 nucleotides are TGCGCCAGCAGCTGGGGACAACTATACAATGAGCAGTTCTTC.

V is TRBV7-3 and J is TRBJ2-5, with 7 positions matching TRBD1. The V segment lost 6 bases and the J segment 4 bases; nucleotides outside the gene matches: 14. Germline CDR1 SGHTA, CDR2 FQGTGA. The CDR3 spans 16 residues. In DNA, the CDR3 is TGTGCCAGCAGTCCTAGGGGGCAAGGTCGTTTAGAGACCCAGTACTTC. Translating gives CASSPRGQGRLETQYF.

V is TRBV28 and J is TRBJ2-1; D remains ambiguous. Germline loops: CDR1 MDHEN, CDR2 SYDVKM. This CDR3 has 14 residues. V lost 3 bases and J 3 bases, leaving 9 bases between the germline ends. CDR3 sequence reads: CASSFLPRYNEQFF. The CDR3 DNA reads TGTGCCAGCAGTTTCCTACCGCGCTACAATGAGCAGTTCTTC. Drawing the rest from reference TRBV28 and TRBJ2-1, the complete variable domain is DVKVTQSSRYLVKRTGEKVFLECVQDMDHENMFWYRQDPGLGLRLIYFSYDVKMKEKGDIPEGYSVSREKKERFSLILESASTNQTSMYLCASSFLPRYNEQFFGPGTRLTVL.

The genes are TRBV19 and TRBJ1-2; no clear D gene. The germline gives CDR1 LNHDA, CDR2 SQIVND (reference sequence). The V and J ends lost 2 bases and 2 bases respectively, with 18 bases between them. This CDR3 has 17 amino acids. In DNA form, the CDR3 reads TGTGCCAGTAGTATAAGCCTGGGGAGGTTGGGGAACTATGGCTACACCTTC. As protein: CASSISLGRLGNYGYTF.

CDR3 DNA sequence: TGTGCCTGGAGTGTAGGACTAGCGGGGGCGAATGAGCAGTTCTTC. This encodes CAWSVGLAGANEQFF. V usage is TRBV30 and J usage is TRBJ2-1, with 13 nucleotides matching TRBD2. The germline V gene encodes CDR1 GTSNPN and CDR2 SVGIG (reference sequence). The CDR3 is 15 amino acids. V was clipped by 0 bases and J by 7 bases; unmatched bases: 3.

The chain carries TRBV7-9 and TRBJ1-1; 9 bases align to TRBD1. Germline V gene lookup returns CDR1 SEHNR and CDR2 FQNEAQ (reference sequence). The CDR3 extends over 12 amino acids. V gave up 9 bases and J gave up 5 bases; unmatched junction bases: 4. The CDR3 reads CASRQGVTEAFF. CDR3 in DNA: TGTGCCAGTAGACAGGGGGTAACTGAAGCTTTCTTT.

The V call is TRBV11-2, the J call TRBJ1-5; TRBD1 matches at 9 bases. This CDR3 is 16 amino acids long. Per germline, CDR1 SGHAT and CDR2 FQNNGV. Unmatched junction bases numbered 5, after V lost 4 bases and J lost 1 base. The CDR3 spells CASSWGDRASNQPQHF. CDR3 nucleotides: TGTGCCAGCAGCTGGGGGGACAGGGCAAGCAATCAGCCCCAGCATTTT. The entire variable domain, with the rest obtained from reference TRBV11-2 and TRBJ1-5, is as follows: EAGVAQSPRYKIIEKRQSVAFWCNPISGHATLYWYQQILGQGPKLLIQFQNNGVVDDSQLPKDRFSAERLKGVDSTLKIQPAKLEDSAVYLCASSWGDRASNQPQHFGDGTRLSIL.

The rearrangement joins TRBV28 to TRBJ1-2, with D possibly matching TRBD1 (5 bases). CDR3 length: 13 amino acids. Deletions cut 4 bases from V and 4 bases from J, with 10 bases between. The V gene's germline CDR1 is MDHEN and CDR2 SYDVKM. Here the CDR3 reads CASSSQGAYGYTF. CDR3 DNA sequence: TGTGCCAGCAGTTCACAAGGGGCCTATGGCTACACCTTC.

This clone was observed once. The chain has TRBV19 and TRBJ1-3, with 7 positions matching TRBD1. The CDR3 runs 14 residues. V was clipped by 8 bases and J by 0 bases; unmatched bases: 4. The germline CDR1 and CDR2 sequences are LNHDA and SQIVND (reference sequence). CDR3 bases: TGTGCCAGTCACTGGGACAGCTCTGGAAACACCATATATTTT. Protein sequence: CASHWDSSGNTIYF.

This clone has more than one count but fewer than ten. The rearrangement joins TRBV14 to TRBJ1-2; D is uncertain. There are 15 residues in the CDR3. V was cut by 0 bases and J by 8 bases, with 16 bases left in between. Germline V gives CDR1 SGHDN, CDR2 FVKESK. The CDR3 DNA is TGTGCCAGCAGCCAAGATCTTCCGGGCGCGGGGGGCTACACCTTC. It specifies CASSQDLPGAGGYTF. The whole variable domain, filled in from reference TRBV14 and TRBJ1-2, reads EAGVTQFPSHSVIEKGQTVTLRCDPISGHDNLYWYRRVMGKEIKFLLHFVKESKQDESGMPNNRFLAERTGGTYSTLKVQPAELEDSGVYFCASSQDLPGAGGYTFGSGTRLTVV.

The chain joins TRBV27 to TRBJ1-6; D ambiguous. This CDR3 spans 14 amino acids. Trimming pared 3 bases from V and 6 bases from J, leaving 9 bases between. Germline V gives CDR1 MNHEY, CDR2 SMNVEV (reference sequence). CDR3 amino acids: CASSFAGGNSPLHF. The CDR3, as DNA: TGTGCCAGCAGTTTTGCGGGTGGTAATTCACCCCTCCACTTT.

The genes are TRBV4-2 and TRBJ2-2, with 10 bases lining up with TRBD2. V trimming: 1 base; J trimming: 5 bases; junction bases outside the gene matches: 7. CDR3 length: 17 residues. The germline gives CDR1 LGHNA, CDR2 YNFKEQ. The CDR3 DNA reads TGTGCCAGCAGCCAAGGGCTAGCGGGAGTGGTTACCGGGGAGCTGTTTTTT. Amino acids: CASSQGLAGVVTGELFF.

The CDR3 bases are TGCGCCAGCAGCTTGGGGGGCAGGGTCTATGGCTACACCTTC. Its protein product is CASSLGGRVYGYTF. The chain has TRBV5-1 and TRBJ1-2; D perhaps matches TRBD1 (5 bases). Germline V gene data show CDR1 as SGHRS and CDR2 as YFSETQ. V was shortened by 0 bases and J by 4 bases, with 10 bases between the two germline ends. The CDR3 contains 14 residues.

The rearrangement uses TRBV4-1 and TRBJ1-1; 8 bases map to TRBD1. The CDR3 is made up of 15 amino acids. The V gene end was trimmed by 4 bases and the J gene end by 0 bases; junction bases not matched to a gene: 4. CDR1 is MGHRA, CDR2 YSYEKL, per germline. The chain's CDR3 is CASSLRTGMNTEAFF. In nucleotides, the CDR3 is TGCGCCAGCAGCCTTCGGACAGGGATGAACACTGAAGCTTTCTTT.

The genes are TRBV5-1 and TRBJ1-2, with TRBD1 matching over 8 bases. The ends lost 4 bases at V and 2 bases at J; junction bases unmatched: 1. This CDR3 comprises 13 residues. Germline lookup yields CDR1 SGHRS and CDR2 YFSETQ. The CDR3: CASSRQGNYGYTF. CDR3 coding DNA: TGCGCCAGCAGCCGACAGGGGAACTATGGCTACACCTTC.

V gene TRBV5-6 combines with J gene TRBJ1-2; 8 nucleotides align to TRBD1. The CDR3 is 14 residues long. Germline-derived CDR1 and CDR2 are SGHDT and YYEEEE. V lost 3 bases to trimming and J lost 8 bases; unmatched junction nucleotides: 9. CDR3 residues: CASSYRGYSRGYTF. In DNA, the CDR3 is TGTGCCAGCAGCTACAGGGGGTATTCGAGGGGCTACACCTTC.

V and J are TRBV12-5 and TRBJ1-5; 7 bases align to TRBD1. Germline-derived CDR1 and CDR2 are LGHNT and FRNRAP. With 5 bases clipped from V and 0 bases from J, the junction kept 7 bases outside the gene matches. This CDR3 has 16 residues. CDR3 nucleotide sequence: TGTGCTAGTGGTCTCGACAGGGTTTATAGCAATCAGCCCCAGCATTTT. It translates to CASGLDRVYSNQPQHF.

Points on this clone: Distinct nucleotide sequences in the sample also encode this CDR3. The gene calls are TRBV6-2 or TRBV6-3 and TRBJ1-1, with 7 bases fitting TRBD1. V was clipped by 3 bases and J by 3 bases; unmatched bases: 1. The germline gives CDR1 MNHEY, CDR2 SVGEGT. The CDR3 has 13 amino acids. The CDR3 nucleotides are TGTGCCAGCAGTTATCAGGGGGACACTGAAGCTTTCTTT. Translated: CASSYQGDTEAFF.

The J gene is TRBJ1-1, the V gene TRBV6-1, with 12 positions matching TRBD1. The CDR3 length is 16 residues. J lost 10 bases, V lost 1 base, and 10 bases had no gene match. Germline CDR1 and CDR2: MNHNS and SASEGT. The DNA of the CDR3 is TGTGCCAGCAGTGAAGGGTTTTGGGGACAGGGGGCACGAGCTTTCTTT. This encodes CASSEGFWGQGARAFF.

This chain joins TRBV5-8 and TRBJ1-1; D is undetermined. Germline assignment: CDR1 SGHTS and CDR2 YDEGEE. The length of the CDR3 is 13 residues. The V and J ends lost 4 bases and 3 bases respectively, with 10 bases between them. CDR3 loop: CASSRRFDTEAFF. As DNA, the CDR3 is TGTGCCAGCAGCCGGAGGTTTGACACTGAAGCTTTCTTT.

The rearrangement links TRBV11-3 to TRBJ2-4; D is undetermined. Germline CDR1 is SGHNT and CDR2 is YENEEA. Deletions cut 0 bases from V and 3 bases from J, with 15 bases between. The CDR3 sequence is 17 residues long. CDR3: CASSLDFNRLIKNIQYF. CDR3 nucleotides: TGTGCCAGCAGCTTAGATTTTAACAGATTAATCAAAAACATTCAGTACTTC.

This clone was recorded only once. V usage is TRBV29-1 and J usage is TRBJ2-1; 9 positions agree with TRBD1. The CDR3 is 12 residues long. Germline V gives CDR1 SQVTM, CDR2 ANQGSEA. After removal of 6 bases from V and 12 bases from J, the junction contained 9 bases not matched to a gene. The CDR3 here is CSVGTGGQGQFF. DNA of the CDR3: TGCAGCGTCGGTACAGGGGGCCAGGGGCAGTTCTTC.

Here the CDR3 DNA reads TGTGCCAGCAGGAAGGGACAGGGCCTCTACACCTTC. Residues: CASRKGQGLYTF. The chain couples TRBV9 to TRBJ1-2, with 9 bases that match TRBD1. Trimming removed 5 bases from V and 10 bases from J; junction bases left unmatched: 6. This CDR3 has 12 residues. Germline loops: CDR1 SGDLS, CDR2 YYNGEE.

Regarding this clone: Being one base from a much bigger clone, this may be a read error. This chain connects TRBV28 to TRBJ1-4, with D unclear. The germline V gene encodes CDR1 MDHEN and CDR2 SYDVKM. With 6 bases removed from V and 2 bases from J, the gap between germline ends came to 10 bases. The CDR3 covers 14 residues. The CDR3 DNA sequence: TGTGCCAGCAGCCCAGGAGGGACTAATGAAAAACTGTTTTTT. Its protein is CASSPGGTNEKLFF.

The chain joins TRBV7-3 to TRBJ2-1, with 7 positions matching TRBD1. There are 16 residues in the CDR3. After removal of 4 bases from V and 4 bases from J, the junction contained 10 bases not matched to a gene. Germline values: CDR1 SGHTA, CDR2 FQGTGA. CDR3 nucleotide sequence: TGTGCCAGCAGCTCCGCCGGGACAGAGTTTTACAATGAGCAGTTCTTC. This gives the protein CASSSAGTEFYNEQFF.